The clone carrying this T cell receptor (beta chain) has only one observation. Original analysis: Researchers report that nucleated cell counts were estimated from reference gene primer amplification. The assay was immunoSEQ multiplex PCR, and TCRdb's table has in-frame clones only and misses some. The V and J calls and clone size are taken from that table; D and trimming were inferred from the DNA. The table lists 130,000 or so clones, under 90% of them singletons. This specimen comes from a study of blood T cell repertoires in COVID-19. Looking at the study overall: The United States, Italy and Spain were the sources of the acute and convalescent COVID-19 samples. T cells, B-cell-depleted T cells, or PBMCs provided the cDNA or gDNA that served as material.

CDR3 size: 15 residues. Germline V gives CDR1 SGDLS, CDR2 YYNGEE. V trimming: 0 bases; J trimming: 4 bases; junction bases outside the gene matches: 2. This sequence was found in a woman aged 55-69 years with acute or convalescent COVID-19. The chain couples TRBV9 to TRBJ2-7; 12 nucleotides match TRBD1. What was sequenced was peripheral blood. The CDR3 coding sequence is TGTGCCAGCAGCGTAGGGGGACAGGGGGCATACGAGCAGTACTTC. It encodes CASSVGGQGAYEQYF.